This T cell receptor (beta chain) was recorded in a study of T-cell reconstitution after alpha-beta-depleted transplantation in children. Preparation of the TCRbeta library was carried out with unique molecular identifiers. TCRdb analysed the PCR reads with MiXCR anew, one entry per CDR3 protein. The sample has 350,000 to 400,000 distinct CDR3 sequences; roughly 20% are singletons. This clonotype was counted many times. The V gene's germline CDR1 is ENHRY and CDR2 SYGVKD. Trimming removed 3 bases from V and 0 bases from J, with 11 bases in between. This CDR3 is 15 amino acids long. This receptor was identified in a human donor who donated a stem cell graft to a child with acute myeloid leukemia. Here the sequenced sample was PBMCs from the stem cell graft donor, taken from the stem cell graft. The chain recombines TRBV10-3 with TRBJ1-1; possible D gene TRBD1, 6 bases. The CDR3 nucleotides are TGTGCCATCAGTGACGGGACAAGGATGAACACTGAAGCTTTCTTT. It yields the protein CAISDGTRMNTEAFF.